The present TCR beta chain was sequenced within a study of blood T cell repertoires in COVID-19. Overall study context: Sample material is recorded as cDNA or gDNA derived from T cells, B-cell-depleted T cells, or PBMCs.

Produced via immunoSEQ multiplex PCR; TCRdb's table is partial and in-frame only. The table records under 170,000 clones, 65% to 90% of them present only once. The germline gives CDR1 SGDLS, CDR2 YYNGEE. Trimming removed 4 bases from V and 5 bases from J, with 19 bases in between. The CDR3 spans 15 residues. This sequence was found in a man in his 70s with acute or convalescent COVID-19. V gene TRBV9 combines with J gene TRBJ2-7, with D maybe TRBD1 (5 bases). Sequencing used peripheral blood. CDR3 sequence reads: CASSPRLQGSNEQYF. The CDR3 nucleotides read TGTGCCAGCAGCCCCCGCCTCCAGGGAAGTAACGAGCAGTACTTC.